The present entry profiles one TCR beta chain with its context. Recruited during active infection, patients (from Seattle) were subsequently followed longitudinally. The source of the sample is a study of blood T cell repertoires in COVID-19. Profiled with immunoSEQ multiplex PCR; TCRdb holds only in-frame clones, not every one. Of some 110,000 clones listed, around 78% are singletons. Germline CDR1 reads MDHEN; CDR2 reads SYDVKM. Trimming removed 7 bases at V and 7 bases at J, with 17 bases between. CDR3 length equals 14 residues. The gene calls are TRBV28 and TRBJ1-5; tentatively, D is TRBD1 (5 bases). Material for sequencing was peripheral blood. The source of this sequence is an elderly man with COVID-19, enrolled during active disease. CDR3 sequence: CASNPGGVKQPQHF. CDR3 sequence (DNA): TGTGCCAGCAATCCTGGGGGGGTTAAGCAGCCCCAGCATTTT.